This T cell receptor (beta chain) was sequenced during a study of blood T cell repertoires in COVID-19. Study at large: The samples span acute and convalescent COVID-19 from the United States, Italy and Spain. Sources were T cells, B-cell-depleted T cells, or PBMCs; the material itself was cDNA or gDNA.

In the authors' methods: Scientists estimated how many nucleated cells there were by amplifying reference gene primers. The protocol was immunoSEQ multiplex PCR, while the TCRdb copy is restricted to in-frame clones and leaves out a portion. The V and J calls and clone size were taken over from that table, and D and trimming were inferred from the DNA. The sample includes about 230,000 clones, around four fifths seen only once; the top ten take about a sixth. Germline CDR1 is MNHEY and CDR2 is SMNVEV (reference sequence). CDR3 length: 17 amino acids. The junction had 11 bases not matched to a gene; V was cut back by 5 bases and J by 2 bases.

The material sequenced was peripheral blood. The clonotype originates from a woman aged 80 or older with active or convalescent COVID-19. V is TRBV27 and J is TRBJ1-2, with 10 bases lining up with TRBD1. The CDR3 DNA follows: TGTGCCAGCAGTCCCGACAGGGGGCGAAGTTGGAACTATGGCTACACCTTC. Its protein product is CASSPDRGRSWNYGYTF.